This T cell receptor beta chain was found in a study of blood T cell repertoires in COVID-19. Study context: Samples representing acute and convalescent COVID-19 were sourced from the United States, Italy and Spain. Sample material is recorded as cDNA or gDNA derived from T cells, B-cell-depleted T cells, or PBMCs.

Original handling: Reference gene primer amplification in the assay estimated nucleated cell counts. The assay was immunoSEQ multiplex PCR, and TCRdb's table has in-frame clones only and misses some. The D gene and trimming were derived from the DNA, and the V and J assignments and clone size from that table. The sample records a few hundred thousand clones, about 87% being singletons. The CDR3 is made up of 15 amino acids. The germline V gene has CDR1 KGHSH and CDR2 LQKENI. V trimming: 2 bases; J trimming: 4 bases; junction bases outside the gene matches: 7. This receptor was obtained from a woman in her 30s with COVID-19, enrolled during active disease. J is TRBJ2-7 and V is TRBV18; 8 positions match TRBD1. What was sequenced was peripheral blood. Here the CDR3 reads CASSPNLGQGYEQYF. CDR3 coding DNA: TGTGCCAGCTCACCAAATCTCGGACAGGGATACGAGCAGTACTTC.